This T cell receptor beta chain was sequenced during a study of regulatory T cells in long-lasting Graves disease (dated by TCRdb to the early 2020s). Regarding the study in general: Persistent Graves' disease was defined as persistently positive TSH receptor autoantibodies together with antithyroid drug treatment for over 5 years. Persistent Graves' disease patients were compared with newly diagnosed Graves' disease patients by peripheral blood TCR sequencing and RNA sequencing. The study took place in China and was registered as a clinical trial. A total of roughly 33 samples were covered by TCR sequencing, comprising around 13 persistent and 20 newly diagnosed Graves' disease patients. In the clinical cohort, patients with persistent Graves' disease had used antithyroid drugs for an average of around 9.3 years.

Preparation of the library involved multiplex PCR. TCRdb lists the instrument as Illumina HiSeq 4000. iRepertoire HTBI primers and Arm-PCR amplification of CDR3 regions were used to construct TCR beta libraries. PCR products were gel purified before sequencing. In the paper's pipeline: Across samples, 60 to 75 TRBV and 14 TRBJ segments were identified and used for gene usage analysis of CDR3 amino acid clonotypes. COPE and FqMerger were used to merge the filtered high-quality paired reads into contigs. BLAST was used to align contigs to IMGT TRBV, TRBD and TRBJ reference genes, with CDR3 defined following IMGT. Highly expanded clones were defined as clonotypes with a frequency above 0.1%. Shannon entropy served as the measure of repertoire diversity, while the Gini coefficient captured V-J evenness. A clonotype was considered public if more than one individual shared it. TCRdb took the public reads, trimmed them with fastp at Q25, ran MiXCR for clone calling and kept in-frame beta chains. Entries that share a CDR3 protein sequence are merged under the most common genes and DNA. None of the V and J calls come from the authors' own analysis; TCRdb made them. The sample table contains some 430,000 distinct CDR3 sequences; only one count was recorded for about a fifth of them. The ten largest clonotypes hold less than 9% of the sample.

This clonotype occurred a few times. Its antigen is unknown. Base quality data are lacking; no much larger clone is found one base away. The time point label on this specimen signifies: persistent/refractory GD, antithyroid drugs over 5 years with positive TRAb. For both TCR sequencing and RNA sequencing, RNA was extracted from PBMCs using TRIzol. The diagnosis of Graves' disease followed American Thyroid Association guidelines. Recruitment of patients was carried out at an endocrinology department in Xi'an, China. Each patient gave approximately 8.8 milliliters of peripheral blood, collected in an EDTA anticoagulant tube. Ficoll Paque Plus density gradient separation was used to isolate PBMCs, and no further T cell sorting was performed. RNA quality was checked with an Agilent 2100 Bioanalyzer and agarose gel, and concentration with a NanoDrop 2000. What the study reported, not specific to this receptor: Lower TCR Shannon entropy and fewer highly expanded clones were observed in persistent Graves' disease patients than in newly diagnosed patients, which suggested clonal expansion. More public clonotypes were shared among persistent patients (fewer than 3,000) than among newly diagnosed patients (approximately 1,000). Sequencing and analysis were limited to the TCR beta chain. Peripheral blood alone was examined, since thyroid tissue, which constituted the primary lesion, could not be accessed. As a limitation, the authors acknowledged that the small sample size may reduce accuracy. Preferential use of TRBV28, TRBJ1-2 and TRBJ2-5 was observed in persistent disease, whereas TRBV20-1 and TRBJ2-1 were favored in newly diagnosed disease.

Reading from cysteine to phenylalanine, the CDR3 counts 13 amino acids. Just CDR3 DNA is preserved here, 39 bases in frame from base 1. CDR1 and CDR2 (LNHDA, SQIVND) derive from the germline V gene (reference sequence). V loses 6 bases of germline sequence and J loses 4 bases, and the interval between the two ends is 12 bases. The material sequenced was peripheral blood mononuclear cells (PBMCs), taken when the disease was refractory, from a patient treated with antithyroid drugs. This TCR was recovered from a female donor with Graves disease. The V and J genes are TRBV19 and TRBJ1-1; TRBD1 is perhaps the D gene, given 5 matching bases. Here is the DNA: TGTGCCAGTAGGTGGGGGGTCTTCACTGAAGCTTTCTTT. Translated, it reads CASRWGVFTEAFF. Reference TRBV19 and TRBJ1-1 genes cover what lies past the CDR3, so the full variable domain is DGGITQSPKYLFRKEGQNVTLSCEQNLNHDAMYWYRQDPGQGLRLIYYSQIVNDFQKGDIAEGYSVSREKKESFPLTVTSAQKNPTAFYLCASRWGVFTEAFFGQGTRLTVV.